The next 2 T cell receptor beta chains were all read from a single sample in a study of cytomegalovirus exposure and HLA in healthy donors. The protocol was immunoSEQ multiplex PCR, while the TCRdb copy is restricted to in-frame clones and leaves out a portion. The profile shows some 150,000 clones, about 90% of them singletons. Sequencing was done on a sample of PBMCs. These receptors were taken from a woman in her 30s in good health and CMV-seropositive.

This sequence joins TRBV6-1 and TRBJ1-2, with D unclear. V was cut by 6 bases and J by 5 bases, with 13 bases left in between. This CDR3 is 13 amino acids long. Germline assignment: CDR1 MNHNS and CDR2 SASEGT. As DNA, the CDR3 is TGTGCCAGCAGGTGGCAGGATGGGTATGGCTACACCTTC. This codes for CASRWQDGYGYTF.

The chain recombines TRBV4-1 with TRBJ2-5, with D possibly matching TRBD1 (6 bases). V lost 4 bases to trimming and J lost 8 bases, with 8 bases between them. The CDR3 totals 11 residues. In germline, CDR1 is MGHRA, CDR2 YSYEKL. In DNA, the CDR3 is TGCGCCAGCAGCCTACAGGGAACCCAGTACTTC. As protein: CASSLQGTQYF.